The 21 T cell receptor beta chains presented below share a single source sample, sequenced in a study of blood T cell repertoires in COVID-19. This table comes from immunoSEQ multiplex PCR, and its TCRdb copy is limited to in-frame clones, with some not included. The data contain fewer than 350,000 clones, about 85% of them singletons. The sequenced material came from peripheral blood. These receptors came from a woman between 50 and 59 years old with active or convalescent COVID-19.

This chain uses TRBV6-5 with TRBJ1-2; D unclear. Germline V gene data show CDR1 as MNHEY and CDR2 as SVGAGI. This CDR3 contains 14 residues. Between the trimmed V and J ends, which lost 6 bases and 4 bases, there was a span of 15 bases. The CDR3 nucleotides read TGTGCCAGCAGCCCAAACGAGGGAGTCTATGGCTACACCTTC. Protein product: CASSPNEGVYGYTF.

This clone is a singleton in its sample. This chain uses TRBV6-5 with TRBJ2-4; D remains ambiguous. Germline lookup yields CDR1 MNHEY and CDR2 SVGAGI. This CDR3 region has 12 residues. V lost 3 bases to trimming and J lost 8 bases, with 8 bases between them. The CDR3 loop is CASSYTGDIQYF. The CDR3 region has the DNA TGTGCCAGCAGTTATACTGGTGACATTCAGTACTTC.

The chain has TRBV7-3 and TRBJ1-1; D gene ambiguous. CDR1 SGHTA and CDR2 FQGTGA come from the germline V gene. With 1 base removed from V and 0 bases from J, the gap between germline ends came to 9 bases. The CDR3 is 15 amino acids. The CDR3 sequence: CASSLNPVMNTEAFF. The CDR3 nucleotides are TGTGCCAGCAGCTTAAACCCGGTAATGAACACTGAAGCTTTCTTT. Complete variable domain (other parts from reference TRBV7-3 and TRBJ1-1): GAGVSQTPSNKVTEKGKYVELRCDPISGHTALYWYRQSLGQGPEFLIYFQGTGAADDSGLPNDRFFAVRPEGSVSTLKIQRTERGDSAVYLCASSLNPVMNTEAFFGQGTRLTVV.

The rearrangement joins TRBV9 to TRBJ2-6, with TRBD1 identical over 8 bases. The J segment lost 3 bases and the V segment lost 4 bases, leaving 6 bases of the junction unmatched. The CDR3 consists of 16 residues. Germline V gene lookup returns CDR1 SGDLS and CDR2 YYNGEE. CDR3 in amino acids: CASSTWTGNGANVLTF. The CDR3 DNA is TGTGCCAGCAGCACATGGACAGGGAATGGGGCCAACGTCCTGACTTTC.

This chain uses TRBV2 with TRBJ2-7; tentatively, D is TRBD1 (5 bases). CDR1 is SNHLY and CDR2 is FYNNEI in the germline V gene. Trimming removed 6 bases at V and 3 bases at J, with 9 bases between. There are 12 residues in the CDR3. CDR3 protein: CASSGTGYEQYF. As DNA, the CDR3 is TGTGCCAGCAGCGGAACAGGCTACGAGCAGTACTTC. The whole variable domain, remainder taken from reference TRBV2 and TRBJ2-7, is EPEVTQTPSHQVTQMGQEVILRCVPISNHLYFYWYRQILGQKVEFLVSFYNNEISEKSEIFDDQFSVERPDGSNFTLKIRSTKLEDSAMYFCASSGTGYEQYFGPGTRLTVT.

The chain joins TRBV3-1 (or the pseudogene TRBV3-2) to TRBJ2-7; D is possibly TRBD1 (5 bases). CDR3 length equals 14 residues. Trimming pared 1 base from V and 0 bases from J, leaving 7 bases between. Germline V lookup: CDR1 LGHDT, CDR2 YNNKEL (reference sequence). The CDR3 nucleotides are TGTGCCAGCAGCCAAGGACAGTACTCCTACGAGCAGTACTTC. Encoded protein: CASSQGQYSYEQYF.

This chain links TRBV4-1 with TRBJ2-7; TRBD1 matches 7 bases. Germline CDR1 and CDR2: MGHRA and YSYEKL. The CDR3 has 14 residues. The V gene end was trimmed by 3 bases and the J gene end by 0 bases; junction bases not matched to a gene: 2. CDR3 sequence reads: CASSQGQISYEQYF. CDR3 DNA: TGCGCCAGCAGCCAGGGACAGATCTCCTACGAGCAGTACTTC.

The chain is built from TRBV7-2 and TRBJ2-1, with 9 bases that match TRBD2. V dropped 3 bases and J dropped 7; count of bases not matched to a gene: 7. The germline V gene encodes CDR1 SGHTA and CDR2 FQGNSA. CDR3 length: 15 residues. The CDR3 nucleotides read TGTGCCAGCAGCTTCTGGTTTAGCGGGAGAAATGAGCAGTTCTTC. Translating it yields CASSFWFSGRNEQFF.

The chain has TRBV15 and TRBJ1-2; 7 positions match TRBD1. The CDR3 consists of 16 residues. CDR1 LNHNV and CDR2 YYDKDF come from the germline V gene (reference sequence). V shed 0 bases and J 3 bases; nucleotides not matched to a gene: 7. The CDR3 nucleotides read TGTGCCACCAGCAGAGATGCAGGACAGGTCGACTATGGCTACACCTTC. It codes for CATSRDAGQVDYGYTF.

This sequence joins TRBV4-1 and TRBJ1-4; D unclear. The V end lost 4 bases, the J end lost 3 bases, and 12 bases lay between the germline ends. The germline gives CDR1 MGHRA, CDR2 YSYEKL. The CDR3 spans 15 residues. Here the CDR3 DNA reads TGCGCCAGCAGCCTTATAGGGAGGTCTAATGAAAAACTGTTTTTT. Translation gives CASSLIGRSNEKLFF.

The chain joins TRBV4-2 to TRBJ1-5; 7 bases match TRBD1. With V trimmed by 1 base and J by 6 bases, 6 bases remained unmatched. There are 15 residues in the CDR3. Germline V gene data show CDR1 as LGHNA and CDR2 as YNFKEQ. CDR3 protein: CASSQGTGAGQPQHF. In nucleotides, the CDR3 is TGTGCCAGCAGCCAAGGGACAGGAGCCGGTCAGCCCCAGCATTTT.

This sequence joins TRBV5-1 and TRBJ1-2; 7 positions match TRBD1. The CDR3 is made up of 16 amino acids. The V gene end was trimmed by 0 bases and the J gene end by 4 bases; junction bases not matched to a gene: 9. Germline V gene lookup returns CDR1 SGHRS and CDR2 YFSETQ. The CDR3 coding sequence is TGCGCCAGCAGCTTGGATGGCCCGGGACAGTTCTATGGCTACACCTTC. Its translation: CASSLDGPGQFYGYTF.

This chain uses TRBV7-9 with TRBJ2-1, with 10 bases fitting TRBD1. Losses at the gene ends were 4 bases for V and 8 bases for J; bases not matched to a gene: 8. The CDR3 consists of 15 residues. The germline V gene has CDR1 SEHNR and CDR2 FQNEAQ (reference sequence). The CDR3 nucleotides are TGTGCCAGCAGCTGGCCGGACAGGGGGTGGCATGAGCAGTTCTTC. Translated: CASSWPDRGWHEQFF.

The CDR3 DNA sequence: TGTGCCATCAGGGCCGGGACAGGACAGCAGGCAAATTACAATGAGCAGTTCTTC. Translating it yields CAIRAGTGQQANYNEQFF. V gene TRBV10-3 combines with J gene TRBJ2-1, with 8 bases that match TRBD1. Looked up from germline, CDR1 is ENHRY and CDR2 is SYGVKD. The V and J ends lost 6 bases and 4 bases, in that order; junction bases with no gene match: 17. The length of the CDR3 is 18 residues.

The V and J genes are TRBV7-9 and TRBJ2-7; 11 bases are shared with TRBD2. Germline V gives CDR1 SEHNR, CDR2 FQNEAQ (reference sequence). With 5 bases clipped from V and 0 bases from J, the junction kept 12 bases outside the gene matches. This CDR3 is built from 18 residues. The CDR3 DNA is TGTGCCAGCAGCCTCGCCGGGACTAGCGGAGCCAGCTCCTACGAGCAGTACTTC. It yields the protein CASSLAGTSGASSYEQYF. The full variable domain, its missing parts supplied by reference TRBV7-9 and TRBJ2-7, is DTGVSQNPRHKITKRGQNVTFRCDPISEHNRLYWYRQTLGQGPEFLTYFQNEAQLEKSRLLSDRFSAERPKGSFSTLEIQRTEQGDSAMYLCASSLAGTSGASSYEQYFGPGTRLTVT.

This sequence joins TRBV28 and TRBJ1-3; perhaps TRBD1 as D (5 bases). The CDR3 has 14 residues. Germline CDR1 is MDHEN and CDR2 is SYDVKM. Trimming stripped 3 bases from V and 2 bases from J, with 8 bases between. The CDR3 DNA is TGTGCCAGCAGTTTCGCGGGGCCTGGAAACACCATATATTTT. Residues: CASSFAGPGNTIYF. Together with reference TRBV28 and TRBJ1-3, the CDR3 gives the full variable domain: DVKVTQSSRYLVKRTGEKVFLECVQDMDHENMFWYRQDPGLGLRLIYFSYDVKMKEKGDIPEGYSVSREKKERFSLILESASTNQTSMYLCASSFAGPGNTIYFGEGSWLTVV.

The chain has TRBV28 and TRBJ2-5, with D perhaps TRBD1 (5 bases). CDR1 and CDR2 from the germline V gene are MDHEN and SYDVKM. This CDR3 comprises 15 residues. Trimming pared 3 bases from V and 2 bases from J, leaving 13 bases between. DNA for the CDR3: TGTGCCAGCAGTTTGGCGCAGGGAATTCAAGAGACCCAGTACTTC. Encoded protein: CASSLAQGIQETQYF.

This clone was seen at least ten times. The chain links TRBV5-4 to TRBJ2-1; 9 nucleotides match TRBD2. This CDR3 has 16 amino acids. Germline CDR1 reads SGHNT; CDR2 reads YYREEE (reference sequence). V gave up 4 bases and J gave up 6 bases; unmatched junction bases: 11. As DNA, the CDR3 is TGTGCCAGCAGCCCCGGGGCCAGCGGGAGGTCCAATGAGCAGTTCTTC. This sequence encodes CASSPGASGRSNEQFF.

The V gene is TRBV7-8, the J gene TRBJ1-3, with unresolved D. Between the trimmed V and J ends, which lost 5 bases and 5 bases, there was a span of 10 bases. CDR3 length equals 13 residues. Germline V gives CDR1 SGHVS, CDR2 FQNEAQ. CDR3 nucleotides: TGTGCCAGCAGCCACTACGCAAGAAACACCATATATTTT. This encodes CASSHYARNTIYF.

The chain links TRBV4-1 to TRBJ2-3; 7 bases fit TRBD2. J was trimmed by 3 bases and V by 4 bases; bases with no gene match: 10. In germline, CDR1 is MGHRA, CDR2 YSYEKL. CDR3 size: 16 residues. The CDR3 sequence is CASSPLWRERTDTQYF. CDR3 bases: TGCGCCAGCAGCCCCCTGTGGCGGGAGCGAACAGATACGCAGTATTTT.

The chain carries TRBV5-1 and TRBJ1-1, with D possibly matching TRBD1 (5 bases). Germline V gene lookup returns CDR1 SGHRS and CDR2 YFSETQ. The V and J ends lost 5 bases and 7 bases respectively, with 21 bases between them. The CDR3 is 15 amino acids. The CDR3 DNA follows: TGCGCCAGCAGTGATCAACCGGGGGAGATCATTGAAGCTTTCTTT. It is translated as CASSDQPGEIIEAFF.